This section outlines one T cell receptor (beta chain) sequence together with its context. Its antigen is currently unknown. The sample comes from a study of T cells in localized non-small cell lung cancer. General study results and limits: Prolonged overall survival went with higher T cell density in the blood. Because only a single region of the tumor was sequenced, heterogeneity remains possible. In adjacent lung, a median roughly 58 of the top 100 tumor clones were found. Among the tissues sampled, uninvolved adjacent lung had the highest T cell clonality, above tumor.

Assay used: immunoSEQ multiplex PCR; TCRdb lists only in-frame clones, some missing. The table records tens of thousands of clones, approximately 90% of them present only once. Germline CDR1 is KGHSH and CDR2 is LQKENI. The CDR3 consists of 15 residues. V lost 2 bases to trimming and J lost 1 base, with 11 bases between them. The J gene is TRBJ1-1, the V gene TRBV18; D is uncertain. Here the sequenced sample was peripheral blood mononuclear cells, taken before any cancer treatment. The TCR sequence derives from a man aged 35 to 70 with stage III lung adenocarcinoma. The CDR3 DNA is TGTGCCAGCTCACCAGAGGTAGTTCAGAACACTGAAGCTTTCTTT. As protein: CASSPEVVQNTEAFF. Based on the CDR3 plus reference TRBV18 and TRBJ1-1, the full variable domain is NAGVMQNPRHLVRRRGQEARLRCSPMKGHSHVYWYRQLPEEGLKFMVYLQKENIIDESGMPKERFSAEFPKEGPSILRIQQVVRGDSAAYFCASSPEVVQNTEAFFGQGTRLTVV.